A single sample gave rise to the 20 T cell receptor beta chains below, sequenced in a study of cytomegalovirus exposure and HLA in healthy donors. The PCR contained 60 Vbeta and 13 Jbeta primers. The assay was immunoSEQ multiplex PCR, and TCRdb's table has in-frame clones only and misses some. The sample shows under 200,000 clones, roughly 75% of them seen only once. Sequencing used PBMCs. The origin of the receptors is a female donor in good health and CMV-seronegative.

The chain couples TRBV13 to TRBJ1-4, with a tentative D call TRBD1 (5 bases). The CDR3 sequence is 15 residues long. Germline V lookup: CDR1 PRHDT, CDR2 FYEKMQ (reference sequence). The germline V and J ends were trimmed by 0 bases and 6 bases, with 11 bases remaining between them. CDR3 nucleotide sequence: TGTGCCAGCAGCTTAGGACAGGTACCTCATGAAAAACTGTTTTTT. Protein product: CASSLGQVPHEKLFF.

The chain has TRBV7-2 and TRBJ1-1; no firm D call. CDR3 size: 15 residues. Trimming took 1 base from V and 4 from J, leaving 13 bases between them. Germline V gives CDR1 SGHTA, CDR2 FQGNSA. CDR3 coding DNA: TGTGCCAGCAGCTTAGTACCGGGAGGGATCACTGAAGCTTTCTTT. Protein product: CASSLVPGGITEAFF.

V is TRBV6-6 and J is TRBJ2-5; 11 bases fit TRBD1. The assigned J gene may be wrong: the sequence end matches TRBJ2-7 better. CDR3 length: 15 residues. CDR1 and CDR2 (germline): MNHNY, SVGAGI (reference sequence). The CDR3 DNA follows: TGTGCCAGCAGTTACCCAGCCGGGACAGGGGGCGAGCAGTACTTC. Its translation: CASSYPAGTGGEQYF.

The chain combines TRBV5-1 with TRBJ1-3; TRBD1 might be the D (5 bases). The CDR3 contains 14 residues. Trimming took off 4 bases at V and 7 bases at J, with 15 bases between the two ends. Germline CDR1 is SGHRS and CDR2 is YFSETQ. CDR3 coding DNA: TGCGCCAGCAGCGAATCCCAGGGTGTTAACACCATATATTTT. Translating gives CASSESQGVNTIYF.

As to this clone: A junction end diverges from the germline sequence, so it may reflect a read error. The V and J genes are TRBV7-9 and TRBJ1-1; perhaps TRBD1 as D (5 bases). Germline assignment: CDR1 SEHNR and CDR2 FQNEAQ (reference sequence). The CDR3 totals 12 residues. CDR3 DNA: TGTGCCAGCAGTCCAGGGATGGAGGGGATGATCTTT. Its protein product is CASSPGMEGMIF. Full variable domain (missing parts from reference TRBV7-9 and TRBJ1-1): DTGVSQNPRHKITKRGQNVTFRCDPISEHNRLYWYRQTLGQGPEFLTYFQNEAQLEKSRLLSDRFSAERPKGSFSTLEIQRTEQGDSAMYLCASSPGMEGMIFGQGTRLTVV.

This clone came up many times. DNA for the CDR3: TGTGCCAGCAGCGTCAGCCGTACGGGGGATGGCTACACCTTC. It encodes CASSVSRTGDGYTF. The genes are TRBV6-1 and TRBJ1-2; a possible D gene is TRBD1 (5 bases). The germline V and J ends were trimmed by 6 bases and 6 bases, with 17 bases remaining between them. The CDR3 totals 14 residues. Germline V gene lookup returns CDR1 MNHNS and CDR2 SASEGT.

The CDR3 is CASSQAAREAYGYTF. The CDR3 DNA is TGCGCCAGCAGCCAAGCAGCAAGGGAGGCATATGGCTACACCTTC. The chain links TRBV4-3 to TRBJ1-2, with D hard to call. The V gene lost 1 base and the J gene lost 5 bases, with 14 bases spanning the gap. The CDR3 covers 15 residues. Germline V gene sequence: CDR1 LGHNA, CDR2 YSLEER.

The genes are TRBV5-1 and TRBJ2-7, with 9 bases aligning to TRBD2. Germline trimming cut 0 bases from V and 5 bases from J; bases unmatched to any gene: 6. Germline V lookup: CDR1 SGHRS, CDR2 YFSETQ. CDR3 size: 15 residues. The CDR3 nucleotides are TGCGCCAGCAGCTTGGGTGCGGGGGGGCCCCACGAGCAGTACTTC. Encoded protein: CASSLGAGGPHEQYF. The variable domain in full, completed from reference TRBV5-1 and TRBJ2-7, reads KAGVTQTPRYLIKTRGQQVTLSCSPISGHRSVSWYQQTPGQGLQFLFEYFSETQRNKGNFPGRFSGRQFSNSRSEMNVSTLELGDSALYLCASSLGAGGPHEQYFGPGTRLTVT.

V is TRBV7-2 and J is TRBJ2-6; TRBD2 might be the D (6 bases). CDR3 size: 15 residues. V lost 4 bases to trimming and J lost 4 bases, with 11 bases between them. Germline CDR1 reads SGHTA; CDR2 reads FQGNSA. CDR3 bases: TGTGCCAGCAGCTGGAGGGCTGCAGGGGCCAACGTCCTGACTTTC. Its translation is CASSWRAAGANVLTF.

CDR3 DNA sequence: TGTGCCAGCAGCTCTGGGGACAGGGTTAATCAGCCCCAGCATTTT. It translates to CASSSGDRVNQPQHF. The V call is TRBV5-6, the J call TRBJ1-5; 9 bases are shared with TRBD1. Germline V CDR1 and CDR2: SGHDT, YYEEEE. This CDR3 is 15 amino acids long. V was pared by 3 bases and J by 4 bases, with 5 bases of the junction left unmatched.

This rearrangement joins TRBV5-1 to TRBJ2-3; 7 positions match TRBD2. Germline V CDR1 and CDR2: SGHRS, YFSETQ. The junction had 9 bases not matched to a gene; V was cut back by 4 bases and J by 4 bases. The CDR3 runs 15 residues. Here the CDR3 DNA reads TGCGCCAGCAGCGCCCAGCGGGGCGGGGCAGATACGCAGTATTTT. Its protein product is CASSAQRGGADTQYF.

V is TRBV7-3 and J is TRBJ2-3, with TRBD1 matching 7 bases. Per germline, CDR1 SGHTA and CDR2 FQGTGA. The CDR3 is made up of 13 amino acids. After removal of 5 bases from V and 5 bases from J, the junction contained 4 bases not matched to a gene. Here the CDR3 reads CASSPRDRDTQYF. Written as DNA, the CDR3 is TGTGCCAGCAGCCCCCGGGACAGAGATACGCAGTATTTT. The entire variable domain, with the rest obtained from reference TRBV7-3 and TRBJ2-3, is as follows: GAGVSQTPSNKVTEKGKYVELRCDPISGHTALYWYRQSLGQGPEFLIYFQGTGAADDSGLPNDRFFAVRPEGSVSTLKIQRTERGDSAVYLCASSPRDRDTQYFGPGTRLTVL.

CDR3 DNA sequence: TGTGCCAGCCGACAGGGACCGAACACTGAAGCTTTCTTT. Translated: CASRQGPNTEAFF. The chain recombines TRBV6-5 with TRBJ1-1; 7 bases map to TRBD1. CDR3 length: 13 amino acids. Germline CDR1 and CDR2: MNHEY and SVGAGI. With V trimmed by 8 bases and J by 1 base, 4 bases remained unmatched.

CDR3 sequence: CASSLGQGGTEAFF. In DNA form, the CDR3 reads TGTGCCAGCAGTTTAGGACAGGGGGGCACTGAAGCTTTCTTT. The chain employs TRBV27 and TRBJ1-1, with TRBD1 matching 10 bases. V dropped 2 bases and J dropped 4; count of bases not matched to a gene: 1. The CDR3 length is 14 residues. CDR1 is MNHEY, CDR2 SMNVEV, per germline (reference sequence).

The rearrangement uses TRBV15 and TRBJ2-7; TRBD2 is a possible D gene (7 bases). This CDR3 has 15 residues. V dropped 1 base and J dropped 3 bases, with 13 bases sitting between them. Germline values: CDR1 LNHNV, CDR2 YYDKDF (reference sequence). For the CDR3, the DNA is TGTGCCACCAGCAGAGTGGGGGAGGGGGTCTACGAGCAGTACTTC. This encodes CATSRVGEGVYEQYF.

This clone was recorded a few times. The J gene is TRBJ1-2, the V gene TRBV28, with TRBD1 matching over 7 bases. Germline loops: CDR1 MDHEN, CDR2 SYDVKM. CDR3 length: 11 residues. V gave up 11 bases and J gave up 6 bases; unmatched junction bases: 6. The CDR3, as DNA: TGTGCCGGCGGGACAGCCGATGGCTACACCTTC. Translated, it gives CAGGTADGYTF.

Here the CDR3 reads CASSTLDRRNSPLHF. CDR3 sequence (DNA): TGTGCCAGTAGTACCCTGGACAGGCGTAATTCACCCCTCCACTTT. The chain combines TRBV19 with TRBJ1-6; 7 bases map to TRBD1. The CDR3 spans 15 residues. V was clipped by 4 bases and J by 6 bases; unmatched bases: 6. CDR1 and CDR2 from the germline V gene are LNHDA and SQIVND (reference sequence).

V is TRBV5-1 and J is TRBJ1-4; D unclear. The V gene's germline CDR1 is SGHRS and CDR2 YFSETQ. The CDR3 loop spans 14 amino acids. The germline V and J ends were trimmed by 0 bases and 5 bases, with 8 bases remaining between them. CDR3 nucleotide sequence: TGCGCCAGCAGCTTGGACAGCAAGAATGAAAAACTGTTTTTT. As protein: CASSLDSKNEKLFF.

Concerning this clone: A read error may account for a junction end that differs from germline. The J gene is TRBJ1-4, the V gene TRBV9; D not certain. CDR1 is SGDLS and CDR2 is YYNGEE in the germline V gene. CDR3 length: 15 amino acids. Here the CDR3 reads CASSVDGSPNEELFF. The CDR3 coding sequence is TGTGCCAGCAGCGTAGATGGCAGTCCGAATGAAGAACTGTTTTTT.

The V gene is TRBV11-2, the J gene TRBJ2-7; 8 nucleotides align to TRBD2. V lost 5 bases, J lost 5 bases, and 11 bases stayed unmatched. Germline V lookup: CDR1 SGHAT, CDR2 FQNNGV. The CDR3 loop spans 15 amino acids. CDR3 bases: TGTGCCAGCAGCCCCCCGGGCGGGAGGTCTGACGAGCAGTACTTC. Its translation: CASSPPGGRSDEQYF.